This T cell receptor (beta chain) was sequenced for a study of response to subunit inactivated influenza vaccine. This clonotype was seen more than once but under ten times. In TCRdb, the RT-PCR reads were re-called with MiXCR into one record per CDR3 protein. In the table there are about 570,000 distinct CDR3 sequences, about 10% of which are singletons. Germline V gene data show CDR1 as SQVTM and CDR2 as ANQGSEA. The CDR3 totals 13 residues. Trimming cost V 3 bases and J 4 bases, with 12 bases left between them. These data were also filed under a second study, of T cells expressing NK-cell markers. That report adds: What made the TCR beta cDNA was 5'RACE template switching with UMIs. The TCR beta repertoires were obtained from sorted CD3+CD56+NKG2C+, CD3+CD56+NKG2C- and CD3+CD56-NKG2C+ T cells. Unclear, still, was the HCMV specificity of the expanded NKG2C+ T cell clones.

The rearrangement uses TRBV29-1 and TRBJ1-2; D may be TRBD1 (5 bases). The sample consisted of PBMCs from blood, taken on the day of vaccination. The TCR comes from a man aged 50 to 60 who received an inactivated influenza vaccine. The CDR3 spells CSVDREGTYGYTF. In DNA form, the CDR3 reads TGCAGCGTTGACCGGGAGGGGACCTATGGCTACACCTTC.